Listed below are T cell receptor beta chains from one sample, sequenced in a study of vaccination and CD4 T cells after COVID-19. TCRdb used MiXCR to reprocess the PCR reads, holding one entry per CDR3 protein. This sample has about 14,000 distinct CDR3 sequences, with about 35% found just once. Antigens for these TCRs are unknown. What was sequenced was cultured CD4+ T cells from blood. These receptors all come from a human donor with COVID-19. Each CDR3 is given with its conserved first and last residue. Fields, in order: J gene, clone size, V gene, CDR3 length, D gene, CDR3 DNA, CDR3 protein. D genes are given only for firm matches. Clone size is not always given. Where it is, it says once, few, many or a class for expanded clones.

TRBJ1-1 | few | TRBV6-1 | 15 | . | TGTGCCAGCAGGTCCGTACAGGGACGCGCCACTGAAGCTTTCTTT | CASRSVQGRATEAFF
TRBJ2-1 | . | TRBV11-2 | 13 | . | TGTGCCAGCAGCTCCTGGACTGGCAATGAGCAGTTCTTC | CASSSWTGNEQFF
TRBJ1-2 | medium-sized | TRBV6-1 | 14 | . | TGTGCCAGCATCTTTGACAGCGGGAACTATGGCTACACCTTC | CASIFDSGNYGYTF
TRBJ1-4 | . | TRBV11-3 | 17 | . | TGTGCCAGCAGCTTAGATCACGGAGTTGCAACTAATGAAAAACTGTTTTTT | CASSLDHGVATNEKLFF
TRBJ1-2 | . | TRBV6-5 | 12 | . | TGTGCCAGCAGTTACTGGCAAGGAGGCTACACCTTC | CASSYWQGGYTF
TRBJ1-2 | . | TRBV4-1 | 14 | . | TGCGCCAGCAGCCAAATGTCAGGGAACTATGGCTACACCTTC | CASSQMSGNYGYTF
TRBJ2-7 | . | TRBV12-5 | 13 | . | TGTGCTAGTGGTTTGCATGGTTCCCTGGCATGGGACTTC | CASGLHGSLAWDF
TRBJ1-4 | once | TRBV19 | 14 | . | TGTGCCAGTACCCCTAGGGCGCCTAATGAAAAACTGTTTTTT | CASTPRAPNEKLFF
TRBJ2-2 | few | TRBV6-1 | 16 | . | TGTGCCAGCAGTCAAACTGGGCCAATACCCATAGGGGAGCTGTTTTTT | CASSQTGPIPIGELFF
TRBJ1-3 | few | TRBV20-1 | 15 | . | TGCAGTGCTAGGCCCGGGAGTAGCCCTGGAAACACCATATATTTT | CSARPGSSPGNTIYF
TRBJ2-2 | . | TRBV30 | 17 | . | TGTGCCTGGAGTGGGACAGCACTAGACTCGAACACCGGGGAGCTGTTTTTT | CAWSGTALDSNTGELFF
TRBJ2-7 | few | TRBV19 | 13 | . | TGTGCCAGTAGTATTCAGGATCCCTACGAGCAGTACTTC | CASSIQDPYEQYF
TRBJ1-2 | few | TRBV7-2 | 13 | . | TGTGCCAGCGAGCAGGTTCTTAACTATGGCTACACCTTC | CASEQVLNYGYTF
TRBJ1-1 | . | TRBV19 | 12 | . | TGTGCCAGTAGTCCTGGTCGCACTGAAGCTTTCTTT | CASSPGRTEAFF
TRBJ2-2 | . | TRBV2 | 15 | . | TGTGCCAGCAGGGACCGGGACACGAACACCGGGGAGCTGTTTTTT | CASRDRDTNTGELFF
TRBJ1-5 | . | TRBV5-8 | 15 | TRBD1 | TGTGCCAGCAGCCAAACAGGGGGCCCGAATCAGCCCCAGCATTTT | CASSQTGGPNQPQHF
TRBJ2-3 | . | TRBV7-9 | 13 | . | TGTGCCAGCACTTTAGGTGATACAGATACGCAGTATTTT | CASTLGDTDTQYF
TRBJ1-2 | few | TRBV11-3 | 15 | TRBD1 | TGTGCCAGCAGCACGCGGGCCGCCAGGGGGAATGGCTACACCTTC | CASSTRAARGNGYTF
TRBJ1-2 | once | TRBV7-2 | 13 | . | TGTGCCAGCACCCCAGTAGCCAGACCAACCTACACCTTC | CASTPVARPTYTF
TRBJ2-5 | . | TRBV3-1 | 13 | . | TGTGCCAGCAGCCCCCTTATATGGGAGACCCAGTACTTC | CASSPLIWETQYF
TRBJ1-4 | few | TRBV29-1 | 11 | . | TGCAGCGTTGGCAGCGCCCAAAAACTGTTTTTT | CSVGSAQKLFF
TRBJ1-4 | . | TRBV6-1 | 15 | TRBD1 | TGTGCCAGCAGAACAGGGGGCGCCGGGGATGAAAAACTGTTTTTT | CASRTGGAGDEKLFF
TRBJ1-1 | few | TRBV6-4 | 14 | . | TGTGCCAGCAGGCGGACAAATATGAACACTGAAGCTTTCTTT | CASRRTNMNTEAFF
TRBJ2-3 | . | TRBV20-1 | 16 | TRBD2 | TGCAGTGCTAGAGATCGGGCGGGGGGGCGCACAGATACGCAGTATTTT | CSARDRAGGRTDTQYF
TRBJ1-5 | few | TRBV19 | 18 | TRBD1 | TGTGCCAGTACCCCCGGACAGGGGGCGGGTAGAAGCAATCAGCCCCAGCATTTT | CASTPGQGAGRSNQPQHF
TRBJ2-3 | few | TRBV20-1 | 14 | TRBD2 | TGCAGTGCTAGCGGGGGGGCGTATGCAGATACGCAGTATTTT | CSASGGAYADTQYF
TRBJ1-3 | medium-sized | TRBV7-2 | 14 | . | TGTGCCAGCAGCTTAGCTGGGGCTGGAAACACCATATATTTT | CASSLAGAGNTIYF
TRBJ1-2 | few | TRBV19 | 14 | . | TGTGCCAGTACCTACGGGACGGAACTTTATGGCTACACCTTC | CASTYGTELYGYTF
TRBJ2-4 | . | TRBV19 | 14 | . | TGTGCCAGTAGTGTCGACCGGGTCGAAAACATTCAGTACTTC | CASSVDRVENIQYF
TRBJ2-2 | . | TRBV11-2 | 16 | . | TGTGCCAGCAGAACCCCTGGCTCTCGGGTTAACGGGGAGCTGTTTTTT | CASRTPGSRVNGELFF
TRBJ1-5 | . | TRBV27 | 13 | TRBD1 | TGTGCCAGCAGGAGGGACAGGGCTCAGCCCCAGCATTTT | CASRRDRAQPQHF
TRBJ1-5 | few | TRBV27 | 15 | . | TGTGCCAGCAGGCCAGGGTCCACGGCGGATCAGCCCCAGCATTTT | CASRPGSTADQPQHF
TRBJ1-5 | . | TRBV2 | 14 | . | TGTGCCAGCAAGACCGACAGTAACAATCAGCCCCAGCATTTT | CASKTDSNNQPQHF